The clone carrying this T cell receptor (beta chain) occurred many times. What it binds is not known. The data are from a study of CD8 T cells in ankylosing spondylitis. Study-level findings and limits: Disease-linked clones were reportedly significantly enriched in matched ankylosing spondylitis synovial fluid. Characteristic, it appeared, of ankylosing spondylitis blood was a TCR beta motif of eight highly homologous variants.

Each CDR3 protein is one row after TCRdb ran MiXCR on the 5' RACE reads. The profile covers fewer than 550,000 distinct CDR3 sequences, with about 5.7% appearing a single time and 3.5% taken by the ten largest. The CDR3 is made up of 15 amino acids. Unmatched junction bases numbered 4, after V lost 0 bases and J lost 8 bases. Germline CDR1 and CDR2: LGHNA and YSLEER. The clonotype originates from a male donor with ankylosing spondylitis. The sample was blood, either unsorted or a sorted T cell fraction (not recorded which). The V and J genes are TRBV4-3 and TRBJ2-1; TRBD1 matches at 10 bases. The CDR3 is CASSQDWTGGDEQFF. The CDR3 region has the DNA TGCGCCAGCAGCCAAGATTGGACAGGGGGGGATGAGCAGTTCTTC.